This T cell receptor beta chain came from a study of T cells in Graves' hyperthyroidism and ophthalmopathy. Study-level information: Peripheral blood was collected at initial diagnosis, before any treatment.

The CDR3 regions of TCR beta were amplified from RNA transcripts. HTBI primers were the set used in a first-round RT-PCR of the TCR CDR3. One entry per CDR3 protein results from TCRdb running MiXCR on the multiplex PCR reads. The table records some 620,000 distinct CDR3 sequences, 16% of them present only once. Overall study findings and caveats: In the analysis, a 13 V-J model separated ophthalmopathy from stable hyperthyroidism.

Hyperthyroidism in the patients, aged 18 to 65, was newly diagnosed and under 2 months in duration. Thyroid ultrasound and orbital computed tomography, with clinical symptoms and serum thyroxine and TRAb, informed diagnoses. CDR1 and CDR2 from the germline V gene are KGHSH and LQKENI. The CDR3 covers 13 residues. Trimming removed 8 bases from V and 1 base from J, with 11 bases in between. This clonotype was detected ten times or more. The antigen is unknown. What was sequenced was blood. This receptor was taken from a woman aged 30 to 39 with Graves' hyperthyroidism. This chain links TRBV18 with TRBJ1-1; TRBD1 is a possible D gene (6 bases). CDR3 in amino acids: CASSPQGNTEAFF. CDR3 sequence (DNA): TGTGCCAGCAGTCCACAGGGGAACACTGAAGCTTTCTTT.